Presented here are 25 T cell receptor beta chains from one specimen sequenced in a study of somatic mutations in cytotoxic T cells in rheumatoid arthritis. Clones were sequenced by immunoSEQ multiplex PCR, and TCRdb holds only the in-frame ones, with some missing. The profile shows approximately 7,000 clones, around three fifths of them singletons. Sequencing was performed on CD8+ T cells sorted from blood. The source of these receptors is a woman in her forties in good health.

The chain couples TRBV10-3 to TRBJ2-7, with 13 bases identical to TRBD2. In germline, CDR1 is ENHRY, CDR2 SYGVKD. After removal of 2 bases from V and 9 bases from J, the junction contained 4 bases not matched to a gene. This CDR3 region has 14 residues. The DNA of the CDR3 is TGTGCCATCAGTGAGGGACTAGCGGGAGCCGGGCAGTACTTC. It encodes CAISEGLAGAGQYF.

This chain uses TRBV6-5 with TRBJ2-1; 8 bases are shared with TRBD2. CDR3 length: 13 residues. V lost 6 bases and J lost 9; bases outside the gene matches: 7. Germline-derived CDR1 and CDR2 are MNHEY and SVGAGI. The DNA for the CDR3 is TGTGCCAGCAGCACGAGCGGGAGTACTGAGCAGTTCTTC. Translated: CASSTSGSTEQFF.

This rearrangement joins TRBV29-1 to TRBJ2-3, with D unclear. Trimming took 3 bases from V and 3 from J, leaving 4 bases between them. The CDR3 has 11 residues. Germline values: CDR1 SQVTM, CDR2 ANQGSEA. As DNA, the CDR3 is TGCAGCGTTGAGAGAACAGATACGCAGTATTTT. Amino acids: CSVERTDTQYF.

This chain links TRBV7-8 with TRBJ2-2, with no clear D. There are 14 residues in the CDR3. The V gene's germline CDR1 is SGHVS and CDR2 FQNEAQ. The V and J ends lost 1 base and 6 bases respectively, with 9 bases between them. The CDR3 DNA is TGTGCCAGCAGCTTAGACAGCACCGCCGGGGAGCTGTTTTTT. It is translated as CASSLDSTAGELFF. The variable domain in full, completed from reference TRBV7-8 and TRBJ2-2, reads GAGVSQSPRYKVAKRGQDVALRCDPISGHVSLFWYQQALGQGPEFLTYFQNEAQLDKSGLPSDRFFAERPEGSVSTLKIQRTQQEDSAVYLCASSLDSTAGELFFGEGSRLTVL.

A few counts support this clone. The rearrangement links TRBV19 to TRBJ2-7, with a tentative D call TRBD2 (6 bases). This CDR3 contains 13 residues. Looked up from germline, CDR1 is LNHDA and CDR2 is SQIVND (reference sequence). V was trimmed by 10 bases and J by 7 bases, leaving 20 bases between them. The CDR3 protein is CATGDSSLGEQYF. DNA of the CDR3: TGTGCCACCGGGGACTCCTCCCTCGGGGAGCAGTACTTC.

This clone was counted a few times. The chain couples TRBV4-1 to TRBJ2-1, with TRBD2 identical over 7 bases. The J segment lost 8 bases and the V segment lost 4 bases, leaving 8 bases of the junction unmatched. Germline lookup yields CDR1 MGHRA and CDR2 YSYEKL. The CDR3 covers 14 residues. CDR3 loop: CASSRAGVGDEQFF. The CDR3 DNA sequence: TGCGCCAGCAGCCGGGCGGGGGTCGGGGATGAGCAGTTCTTC.

The rearrangement joins TRBV30 to TRBJ1-2; D is unclear. Per the germline V gene, CDR1 is GTSNPN and CDR2 is SVGIG (reference sequence). V was trimmed by 0 bases and J by 6 bases, leaving 11 bases between them. This CDR3 spans 13 amino acids. The CDR3 protein is CAWSVAGSDGYTF. The CDR3 nucleotides read TGTGCCTGGAGTGTAGCCGGGTCGGATGGCTACACCTTC.

This chain links TRBV9 with TRBJ2-3; TRBD2 matches 9 bases. This CDR3 spans 16 amino acids. The ends lost 0 bases at V and 0 bases at J; junction bases unmatched: 2. Germline V CDR1 and CDR2: SGDLS, YYNGEE. The CDR3 protein is CASSVGLAVSTDTQYF. As DNA, the CDR3 is TGTGCCAGCAGCGTAGGACTAGCGGTTAGCACAGATACGCAGTATTTT.

This chain links TRBV5-1 with TRBJ2-7; 7 bases fit TRBD1. The germline V gene has CDR1 SGHRS and CDR2 YFSETQ. V gave up 1 base and J gave up 1 base; unmatched junction bases: 11. CDR3 length equals 17 residues. CDR3 nucleotide sequence: TGCGCCAGCAGCTTGCTTCGTACGGGACAGAGTTCCTACGAGCAGTACTTC. Protein: CASSLLRTGQSSYEQYF.

This chain joins TRBV5-6 and TRBJ2-1, with 7 bases identical to TRBD2. The germline V gene has CDR1 SGHDT and CDR2 YYEEEE. The CDR3 totals 14 residues. Trimming at V came to 4 bases and at J to 7 bases, leaving 8 bases not matched to a gene. The CDR3 bases are TGTGCCAGCAGCGCCCCGGGGGGTGGGAATGAGCAGTTCTTC. Amino acid sequence: CASSAPGGGNEQFF. Filled out from reference TRBV5-6 and TRBJ2-1, the complete variable domain reads DAGVTQSPTHLIKTRGQQVTLRCSPKSGHDTVSWYQQALGQGPQFIFQYYEEEERQRGNFPDRFSGHQFPNYSSELNVNALLLGDSALYLCASSAPGGGNEQFFGPGTRLTVL.

This clone came up once. The chain combines TRBV15 with TRBJ2-1; D uncertain. Germline V gives CDR1 LNHNV, CDR2 YYDKDF (reference sequence). The CDR3 contains 18 residues. Trimming cost V 0 bases and J 0 bases, with 15 bases left between them. The CDR3 DNA sequence: TGTGCCACCAGCAGAGATGGCCCCCAGGAAAGCTCCTACAATGAGCAGTTCTTC. It is translated as CATSRDGPQESSYNEQFF. The full variable domain, with the rest looked up from reference TRBV15 and TRBJ2-1, is DAMVIQNPRYQVTQFGKPVTLSCSQTLNHNVMYWYQQKSSQAPKLLFHYYDKDFNNEADTPDNFQSRRPNTSFCFLDIRSPGLGDTAMYLCATSRDGPQESSYNEQFFGPGTRLTVL.

CDR3: CASSPIAAYNEQFF. CDR3 nucleotides: TGTGCCAGCAGCCCAATAGCGGCATACAATGAGCAGTTCTTC. The J gene is TRBJ2-1, the V gene TRBV7-6; D is possibly TRBD2 (6 bases). CDR1 and CDR2 from the germline V gene are SGHVS and FNYEAQ. The V gene lost 5 bases and the J gene lost 4 bases, with 12 bases spanning the gap. The CDR3 is 14 residues long.

This clone was seen a single time. The chain employs TRBV7-2 and TRBJ2-1; D gene ambiguous. The germline CDR1 and CDR2 sequences are SGHTA and FQGNSA. This CDR3 has 12 residues. With 1 base removed from V and 8 bases from J, the gap between germline ends came to 6 bases. CDR3 sequence reads: CASSLGGYEQFF. Written as DNA, the CDR3 is TGTGCCAGCAGCTTAGGCGGCTATGAGCAGTTCTTC.

This sequence joins TRBV5-1 and TRBJ2-3; perhaps TRBD2 as D (7 bases). The CDR3 is made up of 14 amino acids. Germline V lookup: CDR1 SGHRS, CDR2 YFSETQ. V was trimmed by 4 bases and J by 2 bases, leaving 11 bases between them. CDR3 DNA: TGCGCCAGCAGCCCGGGGGGCCCCACAGATACGCAGTATTTT. Protein product: CASSPGGPTDTQYF.

This clone appeared a few times. The chain has TRBV19 and TRBJ1-1; TRBD1 matches at 7 bases. Germline V gives CDR1 LNHDA, CDR2 SQIVND (reference sequence). Unmatched junction bases numbered 8, after V lost 7 bases and J lost 0 bases. The CDR3 is made up of 15 amino acids. The CDR3 protein is CASTLRDRMNTEAFF. CDR3 sequence (DNA): TGTGCCAGTACCCTCCGGGACAGAATGAACACTGAAGCTTTCTTT.

This clone showed up just a few times. Compared with germline, one end of the junction differs, possibly owing to a read error. This chain joins TRBV6-1 and TRBJ2-1; D unclear. This CDR3 has 13 amino acids. Germline assignment: CDR1 MNHNS and CDR2 SASEGT. The CDR3 bases are TGTGCCAGCTCGGTCGGCGTCTACGATGAGCAGTTCTTC. It yields the protein CASSVGVYDEQFF.

V gene TRBV7-9 combines with J gene TRBJ1-4, with 10 nucleotides matching TRBD1. The junction had 7 bases not matched to a gene; V was cut back by 5 bases and J by 7 bases. This CDR3 is built from 15 residues. Germline assignment: CDR1 SEHNR and CDR2 FQNEAQ (reference sequence). CDR3 DNA sequence: TGTGCCAGCAGCACTAGACAGGGGGCGATTGAAAAACTGTTTTTT. It codes for CASSTRQGAIEKLFF.

The V and J genes are TRBV19 and TRBJ2-1, with D uncertain. The CDR3 has 11 residues. CDR1 and CDR2 from the germline V gene are LNHDA and SQIVND (reference sequence). The V end was cut by 3 bases, the J end by 6 bases, with 3 bases between. The CDR3 DNA reads TGTGCCAGTAGTATCGGCAATGAGCAGTTCTTC. The encoded protein is CASSIGNEQFF.

DNA for the CDR3: TGCGCCAGCAGCTCCGGACTAGCGGGAGGAGAGACCCAGTACTTC. This codes for CASSSGLAGGETQYF. J is TRBJ2-5 and V is TRBV5-1; TRBD2 matches at 14 bases. The CDR3 has 15 amino acids. From germline, CDR1 is SGHRS and CDR2 YFSETQ. The V and J ends lost 3 bases and 4 bases, in that order; junction bases with no gene match: 2.

CDR3 DNA sequence: TGTGCCACCAGCAGAGATCGGGGTTCGGATACGCAGTATTTT. It encodes CATSRDRGSDTQYF. The chain combines TRBV15 with TRBJ2-3; D is possibly TRBD2 (5 bases). The V gene lost 0 bases and the J gene lost 6 bases, with 10 bases spanning the gap. The CDR3 covers 14 residues. Germline V gene sequence: CDR1 LNHNV, CDR2 YYDKDF (reference sequence).

The V gene is TRBV5-5, the J gene TRBJ2-7; D perhaps matches TRBD1 (5 bases). V lost 4 bases to trimming and J lost 0 bases, with 11 bases between them. Germline loops: CDR1 SGHKS, CDR2 YYEKEE (reference sequence). The CDR3 sequence is 14 residues long. DNA of the CDR3: TGTGCCAGCAGCCATGACAGCCTCTCCTACGAGCAGTACTTC. It specifies CASSHDSLSYEQYF.

This clone appeared once. The CDR3 is CASLKGSGSQNEQFF. In nucleotides, the CDR3 is TGTGCCAGCCTAAAGGGTAGCGGATCGCAGAATGAGCAGTTCTTC. V and J are TRBV6-1 and TRBJ2-1; D is perhaps TRBD2 (6 bases). V was cut by 8 bases and J by 7 bases, with 21 bases left in between. Germline V gene lookup returns CDR1 MNHNS and CDR2 SASEGT. This CDR3 has 15 residues.

This rearrangement joins TRBV27 to TRBJ2-7, with D possibly called TRBD1 or TRBD2 (5 bases each). V was trimmed by 2 bases and J by 2 bases, leaving 10 bases between them. Germline V CDR1 and CDR2: MNHEY, SMNVEV (reference sequence). This CDR3 contains 14 residues. CDR3 DNA: TGTGCCAGCAGTTTAACGGGGACCCCCTACGAGCAGTACTTC. Translation gives CASSLTGTPYEQYF.

V gene TRBV5-1 combines with J gene TRBJ2-7, with 9 bases identical to TRBD2. The CDR3 sequence is 14 residues long. The germline gives CDR1 SGHRS, CDR2 YFSETQ. V trimming: 3 bases; J trimming: 2 bases; junction bases outside the gene matches: 3. CDR3 region: CASSWREGPYEQYF. DNA for the CDR3: TGCGCCAGCAGCTGGCGGGAGGGCCCCTACGAGCAGTACTTC.

A single count supports this clone. The chain employs TRBV11-3 and TRBJ2-3, with 14 bases identical to TRBD2. V shed 0 bases, J shed 4 bases, and the junction held 12 bases outside the gene matches. CDR3 length: 20 amino acids. The V gene's germline CDR1 is SGHNT and CDR2 YENEEA. CDR3 nucleotides: TGTGCCAGCAGCTTAGAGTGGAGGGGGACTAGCGGGAGTAGTCCAGATACGCAGTATTTT. Amino acids: CASSLEWRGTSGSSPDTQYF.